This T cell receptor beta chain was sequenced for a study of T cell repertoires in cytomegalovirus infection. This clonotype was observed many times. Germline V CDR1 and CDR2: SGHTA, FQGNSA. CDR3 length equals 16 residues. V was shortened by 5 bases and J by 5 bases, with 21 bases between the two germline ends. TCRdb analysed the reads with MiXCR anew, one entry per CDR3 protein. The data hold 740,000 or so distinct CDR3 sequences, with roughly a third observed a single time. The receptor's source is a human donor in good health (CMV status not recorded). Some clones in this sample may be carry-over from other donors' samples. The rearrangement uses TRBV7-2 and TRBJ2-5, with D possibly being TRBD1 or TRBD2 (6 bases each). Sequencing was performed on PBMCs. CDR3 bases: TGTGCCAGCAGCCAAGGTTTCTGGGGGGCAGGGGAGACCCAGTACTTC. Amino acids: CASSQGFWGAGETQYF.